The 23 T cell receptor beta chains reported below all come from one sample, sequenced in a study of T cells after yellow fever vaccination. MiXCR was run by TCRdb on the 5' RACE reads, yielding one entry per CDR3 protein. The sample has about 580,000 distinct CDR3 sequences; around 17% are singletons. The sample here was PBMCs, taken 4 to 6 days after the first yellow fever vaccination. The receptor set was obtained from a man younger than 30 who received the YFV17D yellow fever vaccine.

The V call is TRBV12-3 or TRBV12-4, the J call TRBJ2-1; D remains ambiguous. The CDR3 covers 15 residues. V lost 6 bases and J 9 bases, leaving 21 bases between the germline ends. The DNA for the CDR3 is TGTGCCAGCAGCCCAGGCGCCACCTACAATCTTGAGCAGTTCTTC. Translated: CASSPGATYNLEQFF.

The chain employs TRBV5-4 and TRBJ2-3; tentatively, D is TRBD1 (5 bases). Germline values: CDR1 SGHNT, CDR2 YYREEE (reference sequence). The CDR3 covers 14 residues. The germline V and J ends were trimmed by 7 bases and 1 base, with 13 bases remaining between them. The CDR3 DNA is TGTGCCAGCTGGGGCCCTTCCGGCACAGATACGCAGTATTTT. Amino acids: CASWGPSGTDTQYF. The full variable domain, with the rest looked up from reference TRBV5-4 and TRBJ2-3, is ETGVTQSPTHLIKTRGQQVTLRCSSQSGHNTVSWYQQALGQGPQFIFQYYREEENGRGNFPPRFSGLQFPNYSSELNVNALELDDSALYLCASWGPSGTDTQYFGPGTRLTVL.

This clonotype has a handful of counts. The chain couples TRBV5-1 to TRBJ2-2; D may be TRBD2 (7 bases). This CDR3 has 15 amino acids. The V gene lost 6 bases and the J gene lost 3 bases, with 15 bases spanning the gap. Germline CDR1 SGHRS, CDR2 YFSETQ. The CDR3 DNA sequence: TGCGCCAGCACCCCTGGGAGGGGGGACACCGGGGAGCTGTTTTTT. It encodes CASTPGRGDTGELFF.

The chain uses TRBV6-2 or TRBV6-3 and TRBJ2-5, with 9 bases aligning to TRBD1. The germline V gene has CDR1 MNHEY and CDR2 SVGEGT. The ends lost 4 bases at V and 5 bases at J; junction bases unmatched: 8. This CDR3 contains 15 residues. DNA for the CDR3: TGTGCCAGCAGTTTCACCGGACAGGGGATGGAGACCCAGTACTTC. It translates to CASSFTGQGMETQYF.

The chain couples TRBV4-3 to TRBJ1-2; TRBD1 is a possible D gene (6 bases). The CDR3 totals 15 residues. Germline loops: CDR1 LGHNA, CDR2 YSLEER. Trimming removed 5 bases from V and 4 bases from J, with 17 bases in between. In nucleotides, the CDR3 is TGCGCCAGCAGCGAAGGGGGTGGGGCTGGCTATGGCTACACCTTC. It is translated as CASSEGGGAGYGYTF.

There are a few counts of this clonotype. CDR3 coding DNA: TGTGCCAGCAGCTTGAATATAGAGACCCAGTACTTC. This sequence encodes CASSLNIETQYF. The chain is built from TRBV5-4 and TRBJ2-5; D is undetermined. The ends were cut back, 1 base at V and 4 bases at J, with 5 bases in the middle. CDR3 length: 12 residues. The germline CDR1 and CDR2 sequences are SGHNT and YYREEE (reference sequence).

The CDR3 DNA reads as TGTGCCAGCAGCTTAACTAGCGGGGTGTTCAATGAGCAGTTCTTC. It specifies CASSLTSGVFNEQFF. The chain has TRBV7-3 and TRBJ2-1, with TRBD2 matching 8 bases. Germline V lookup: CDR1 SGHTA, CDR2 FQGTGA. This CDR3 comprises 15 residues. V lost 0 bases and J lost 6; bases outside the gene matches: 4.

In this sample, this clonotype turned up a few times. V and J are TRBV5-6 and TRBJ2-5, with TRBD1 identical over 8 bases. Germline CDR1 reads SGHDT; CDR2 reads YYEEEE. V lost 4 bases to trimming and J lost 1 base; unmatched junction nucleotides: 6. This CDR3 is 15 amino acids long. The CDR3 DNA follows: TGTGCCAGCAGCCCCGACAGGGGCATCCAAGAGACCCAGTACTTC. Translation: CASSPDRGIQETQYF.

The chain joins TRBV12-3 or TRBV12-4 to TRBJ1-4, with D possibly matching TRBD1 (6 bases). The CDR3 runs 14 residues. The V gene lost 1 base and the J gene lost 4 bases, with 7 bases spanning the gap. The CDR3 reads CASSLGRGNEKLFF. The CDR3 DNA reads TGTGCCAGCAGTTTAGGCAGGGGTAATGAAAAACTGTTTTTT.

A single count supports this clonotype. V usage is TRBV24-1 and J usage is TRBJ2-5; tentatively, D is TRBD2 (6 bases). CDR1 KGHDR and CDR2 SFDVKD come from the germline V gene. The CDR3 extends over 15 amino acids. The V end was cut by 4 bases, the J end by 4 bases, with 15 bases between. The CDR3 DNA reads as TGTGCCACCAGTGACGGGGTGGGGGGAGCAGAGACCCAGTACTTC. The encoded protein is CATSDGVGGAETQYF.

This clonotype was detected only a few times. The chain uses TRBV12-3 or TRBV12-4 and TRBJ1-2, with D unresolved. V was pared by 5 bases and J by 4 bases, with 14 bases between. The CDR3 is 14 residues long. DNA for the CDR3: TGTGCCAGCAGTCCCCAAGGGAATGGCTATGGCTACACCTTC. This gives the protein CASSPQGNGYGYTF.

J is TRBJ1-2 and V is TRBV15; 10 bases agree with TRBD1. Losses at the gene ends were 7 bases for V and 7 bases for J; bases not matched to a gene: 9. CDR1 LNHNV and CDR2 YYDKDF come from the germline V gene (reference sequence). The CDR3 runs 14 residues. CDR3: CATTGTGDFGGYTF. In nucleotides, the CDR3 is TGTGCCACCACGGGGACAGGGGATTTCGGTGGCTACACCTTC.

The chain employs TRBV7-2 and TRBJ1-2; 9 bases are shared with TRBD1. The CDR3 sequence is 16 residues long. V lost 2 bases to trimming and J lost 4 bases; unmatched junction nucleotides: 8. Germline lookup yields CDR1 SGHTA and CDR2 FQGNSA. The CDR3 reads CASSLQNRQGGYGYTF. The CDR3 DNA is TGTGCCAGCAGCTTACAAAACAGACAGGGGGGCTATGGCTACACCTTC.

The V and J genes are TRBV7-9 and TRBJ2-5, with a tentative D call TRBD1 (6 bases). CDR3 size: 16 residues. V lost 4 bases and J lost 5, with 20 bases in between. The germline gives CDR1 SEHNR, CDR2 FQNEAQ (reference sequence). The CDR3 sequence: CASSSVPGHLGETQYF. Here the CDR3 DNA reads TGTGCCAGCAGCTCGGTCCCGGGACACCTTGGGGAGACCCAGTACTTC.

The chain has TRBV20-1 and TRBJ2-5, with no clear D. The CDR3 contains 15 residues. CDR1 is DFQATT and CDR2 is SNEGSKA in the germline V gene (reference sequence). The V and J ends lost 2 bases and 7 bases respectively, with 20 bases between them. CDR3 bases: TGCAGTGCTAGAAACCTCCCGGATCCAAGAGGGACCCAGTACTTC. Translated: CSARNLPDPRGTQYF.

This clonotype showed up many times. The chain uses TRBV7-9 and TRBJ2-1; D might be TRBD1 or TRBD2, each matching 5 bases. The germline V gene has CDR1 SEHNR and CDR2 FQNEAQ (reference sequence). V lost 5 bases and J 4 bases, leaving 21 bases between the germline ends. The CDR3 is 17 residues long. The CDR3 region has the DNA TGTGCCAGCAGCCCATCCTTTCTCGGGGCGAAATACAATGAGCAGTTCTTC. It yields the protein CASSPSFLGAKYNEQFF.

This clonotype was picked up many times. The rearrangement joins TRBV20-1 to TRBJ2-5; TRBD1 agrees at 8 bases. This CDR3 comprises 15 residues. V was clipped by 6 bases and J by 7 bases; unmatched bases: 16. CDR1 is DFQATT, CDR2 SNEGSKA, per germline (reference sequence). CDR3 in DNA: TGCAGTGCAAATTCCCGGGACAGGCCCTTCAGGACCCAGTACTTC. Protein product: CSANSRDRPFRTQYF.

This clonotype was observed a few times. The chain employs TRBV20-1 and TRBJ2-3; 8 bases are shared with TRBD2. The trim removed 4 bases at V and 1 base at J, leaving 7 bases unmatched. The CDR3 runs to 15 residues. CDR1 is DFQATT and CDR2 is SNEGSKA in the germline V gene (reference sequence). The CDR3 protein is CSAIAGTSGTDTQYF. The CDR3 DNA follows: TGCAGTGCTATAGCGGGGACTAGTGGCACAGATACGCAGTATTTT.

The gene calls are TRBV12-3 or TRBV12-4 and TRBJ1-2; a weak D match, TRBD1 (5 bases). The CDR3 length is 16 residues. V was shortened by 3 bases and J by 8 bases, with 22 bases between the two germline ends. The CDR3 nucleotides read TGTGCCAGCAGTTTTGGGGGATCCGGGTCGGTCTACGGCTACACCTTC. Protein product: CASSFGGSGSVYGYTF.

This clonotype was seen a few times. The V call is TRBV10-3, the J call TRBJ1-5; 7 positions match TRBD1. There are 16 residues in the CDR3. V lost 3 bases and J lost 4; bases outside the gene matches: 9. Germline V gene data show CDR1 as ENHRY and CDR2 as SYGVKD. The CDR3 protein is CAISEDGTAFNQPQHF. The CDR3 coding sequence is TGTGCCATCAGTGAAGATGGGACAGCCTTTAATCAGCCCCAGCATTTT.

This clonotype occurred a few times. The V gene is TRBV5-1, the J gene TRBJ2-2; possibly TRBD1 for D (6 bases). Per germline, CDR1 SGHRS and CDR2 YFSETQ. V was trimmed by 4 bases and J by 1 base, leaving 11 bases between them. CDR3 length equals 15 residues. The CDR3 loop reads CASSLNRVNTGELFF. The CDR3 coding sequence is TGCGCCAGCAGCCTTAACAGGGTGAACACCGGGGAGCTGTTTTTT.

The J gene is TRBJ2-5, the V gene TRBV7-3; D gene uncertain. Trimming pared 1 base from V and 4 bases from J, leaving 10 bases between. CDR1 SGHTA and CDR2 FQGTGA come from the germline V gene. The CDR3 spans 14 residues. The CDR3 DNA sequence: TGTGCCAGCAGCTTAAACCCAAACTCAGAGACCCAGTACTTC. Amino acids: CASSLNPNSETQYF.

This clonotype has ten or more counts. The chain combines TRBV7-9 with TRBJ2-1; TRBD1 aligns across 11 bases. Germline CDR1 reads SEHNR; CDR2 reads FQNEAQ (reference sequence). Trimming removed 5 bases from V and 15 bases from J; junction bases left unmatched: 9. The CDR3 loop spans 13 amino acids. CDR3 bases: TGTGCCAGCAGCCTCAACCTTGGACAGGGGGCGTTCTTC. Translated: CASSLNLGQGAFF.